The 18 T cell receptor beta chains given below trace back to one sample, sequenced in a study of blood T cell repertoires in COVID-19. Clones were read by immunoSEQ multiplex PCR, and TCRdb kept only the in-frame ones, dropping some. The table has 120,000 or so clones, about 83% seen once. Sequenced material: peripheral blood. The receptor set was obtained from a man aged 55 to 70 with acute or convalescent COVID-19.

The V gene is TRBV5-4, the J gene TRBJ2-5; perhaps TRBD1 as D (6 bases). Germline CDR1 is SGHNT and CDR2 is YYREEE (reference sequence). The V end was cut by 3 bases, the J end by 6 bases, with 21 bases between. CDR3 length: 16 amino acids. Here the CDR3 reads CASSSGSEAQGKTQYF. The CDR3 nucleotides read TGTGCCAGCAGCTCAGGATCGGAGGCCCAGGGGAAGACCCAGTACTTC.

The chain recombines TRBV28 with TRBJ1-1, with 8 bases fitting TRBD1. Unmatched junction bases numbered 7, after V lost 7 bases and J lost 3 bases. This CDR3 is 14 amino acids long. Per germline, CDR1 MDHEN and CDR2 SYDVKM. CDR3 in amino acids: CASIDRGVHTEAFF. As DNA, the CDR3 is TGTGCCAGCATCGACAGGGGAGTACACACTGAAGCTTTCTTT.

This clone showed up just once. The CDR3 loop is CASSQGDRGFYGYTF. The CDR3 nucleotides are TGTGCCAGCAGCCAAGGGGACAGGGGCTTCTATGGCTACACCTTC. The chain combines TRBV3-1 (or the pseudogene TRBV3-2) with TRBJ1-2; 10 positions agree with TRBD1. This CDR3 contains 15 residues. J lost 4 bases, V lost 1 base, and 3 bases had no gene match. Germline CDR1 is LGHDT and CDR2 is YNNKEL (reference sequence).

A single count supports this clone. The CDR3: CASSVGANSPLHF. The CDR3 DNA reads TGTGCCAGCAGCGTAGGAGCTAATTCACCCCTCCACTTT. The V and J genes are TRBV9 and TRBJ1-6; D is unclear. The germline V gene has CDR1 SGDLS and CDR2 YYNGEE. V was cut by 0 bases and J by 6 bases, with 4 bases left in between. The CDR3 extends over 13 amino acids. Drawing the rest from reference TRBV9 and TRBJ1-6, the complete variable domain is DSGVTQTPKHLITATGQRVTLRCSPRSGDLSVYWYQQSLDQGLQFLIQYYNGEERAKGNILERFSAQQFPDLHSELNLSSLELGDSALYFCASSVGANSPLHFGNGTRLTVT.

The chain recombines TRBV19 with TRBJ1-1; D gene unclear. The V end lost 5 bases, the J end lost 5 bases, and 18 bases lay between the germline ends. Germline V gives CDR1 LNHDA, CDR2 SQIVND (reference sequence). CDR3 length: 15 residues. CDR3 loop: CASSSSSAGETEAFF. The CDR3 DNA follows: TGTGCCAGTAGTTCGTCCTCCGCGGGAGAAACTGAAGCTTTCTTT.

The chain combines TRBV9 with TRBJ1-2, with D possibly being TRBD1 (6 bases). There are 17 residues in the CDR3. From germline, CDR1 is SGDLS and CDR2 YYNGEE. Trimming stripped 0 bases from V and 1 base from J, with 16 bases between. CDR3 bases: TGTGCCAGCAGCGTAGTTAGCCCTGGGGGCAATAACTATGGCTACACCTTC. Amino acid sequence: CASSVVSPGGNNYGYTF.

J is TRBJ2-3 and V is TRBV2, with 10 bases lining up with TRBD1. This CDR3 region has 12 residues. CDR1 is SNHLY, CDR2 FYNNEI, per germline. V shed 8 bases and J 5 bases; nucleotides not matched to a gene: 1. The CDR3 loop is CASGTGEDTQYF. CDR3 nucleotides: TGTGCCAGCGGGACAGGGGAAGATACGCAGTATTTT.

This rearrangement joins TRBV19 to TRBJ2-7, with 9 bases identical to TRBD2. Unmatched junction bases numbered 8, after V lost 0 bases and J lost 5 bases. Germline loops: CDR1 LNHDA, CDR2 SQIVND (reference sequence). CDR3 length: 16 residues. The DNA of the CDR3 is TGTGCCAGTAGTATAGAAGGCGGGAGGGCCGTCCACGAGCAGTACTTC. Protein product: CASSIEGGRAVHEQYF.

The CDR3 sequence is CAHGREPYTF. Here the CDR3 DNA reads TGTGCCCACGGTAGGGAGCCCTACACCTTC. The chain joins TRBV28 to TRBJ1-2; D call uncertain. Germline V lookup: CDR1 MDHEN, CDR2 SYDVKM. The ends were cut back, 11 bases at V and 10 bases at J, with 14 bases in the middle. CDR3 length: 10 residues.

The genes are TRBV4-2 and TRBJ2-3; 7 positions agree with TRBD2. Germline lookup yields CDR1 LGHNA and CDR2 YNFKEQ. V shed 3 bases and J 0 bases; nucleotides not matched to a gene: 9. This CDR3 has 17 amino acids. CDR3 DNA sequence: TGTGCCAGCAGCCAGGGGATTAGCGGGTCTAGCACAGATACGCAGTATTTT. Amino acids: CASSQGISGSSTDTQYF.

The chain links TRBV5-1 to TRBJ1-1; D is perhaps TRBD1 (5 bases). The CDR3 spans 15 residues. The ends were cut back, 4 bases at V and 1 base at J, with 14 bases in the middle. Germline CDR1 reads SGHRS; CDR2 reads YFSETQ. The CDR3 coding sequence is TGCGCCAGCAGCCCCGGGGGGGAACCGAACACTGAAGCTTTCTTT. It encodes CASSPGGEPNTEAFF.

This chain joins TRBV11-3 and TRBJ2-1; D remains unclear. V was clipped by 1 base and J by 1 base, with 8 bases between them. Germline V lookup: CDR1 SGHNT, CDR2 YENEEA. This CDR3 has 15 amino acids. CDR3 nucleotides: TGTGCCAGCAGCTTAGCGGGTGGGTCCTACAATGAGCAGTTCTTC. It translates to CASSLAGGSYNEQFF.

The V and J genes are TRBV9 and TRBJ2-2; 11 bases align to TRBD1. The CDR3 covers 16 residues. The junction had 2 bases not matched to a gene; V was cut back by 0 bases and J by 4 bases. CDR1 and CDR2 from the germline V gene are SGDLS and YYNGEE. CDR3 sequence (DNA): TGTGCCAGCAGCGTAGCCGGGACAGGGGGCACCGGGGAGCTGTTTTTT. This sequence encodes CASSVAGTGGTGELFF.

The rearrangement links TRBV18 to TRBJ1-5, with D tentatively TRBD1 (6 bases). The CDR3 spans 15 residues. With 1 base removed from V and 3 bases from J, the gap between germline ends came to 10 bases. The germline gives CDR1 KGHSH, CDR2 LQKENI. The chain's CDR3 is CASSPLQGSNQPQHF. The CDR3 DNA sequence: TGTGCCAGCTCACCACTTCAGGGGTCCAATCAGCCCCAGCATTTT.

The gene calls are TRBV30 and TRBJ1-2; D may be TRBD1 (5 bases). Germline CDR1 GTSNPN, CDR2 SVGIG (reference sequence). The CDR3 covers 14 residues. The ends were cut back, 0 bases at V and 2 bases at J, with 10 bases in the middle. The CDR3 DNA sequence: TGTGCCTGGAGTGTATGGGGCAGCAACTATGGCTACACCTTC. This encodes CAWSVWGSNYGYTF.

The chain carries TRBV5-1 and TRBJ1-4, with D perhaps TRBD1 (6 bases). V was clipped by 1 base and J by 7 bases, with 11 bases between them. Germline lookup yields CDR1 SGHRS and CDR2 YFSETQ. The CDR3 has 14 residues. The CDR3 reads CASSLLGAAEKLFF. For the CDR3, the DNA is TGCGCCAGCAGCTTGCTGGGGGCAGCTGAAAAACTGTTTTTT.

Note on this clone: This CDR3 is also generated by other DNA sequences in the sample. The chain carries TRBV18 and TRBJ1-3; D gene unclear. The ends were cut back, 3 bases at V and 0 bases at J, with 3 bases in the middle. Germline loops: CDR1 KGHSH, CDR2 LQKENI. CDR3 length: 13 amino acids. The CDR3 sequence: CASSPLSGNTIYF. The CDR3 DNA sequence: TGTGCCAGCTCACCCCTCTCTGGAAACACCATATATTTT.

V usage is TRBV28 and J usage is TRBJ1-5; no reliable D call. Germline assignment: CDR1 MDHEN and CDR2 SYDVKM. CDR3 size: 16 residues. The V end lost 0 bases, the J end lost 0 bases, and 9 bases lay between the germline ends. CDR3 amino acids: CASSLWADYSNQPQHF. In DNA, the CDR3 is TGTGCCAGCAGTTTATGGGCGGACTATAGCAATCAGCCCCAGCATTTT. The complete variable domain, with remaining parts taken from reference TRBV28 and TRBJ1-5, reads DVKVTQSSRYLVKRTGEKVFLECVQDMDHENMFWYRQDPGLGLRLIYFSYDVKMKEKGDIPEGYSVSREKKERFSLILESASTNQTSMYLCASSLWADYSNQPQHFGDGTRLSIL.